This T cell receptor (beta chain) comes out of a study of metastatic and nonmetastatic thyroid tumors. There are 18 residues in the CDR3. V gave up 0 bases and J gave up 0 bases, with 15 bases separating them. Per germline, CDR1 MGHRA and CDR2 YSYEKL. In the study's own analysis: CDR3 was compared across clinicopathological groups, and the resulting differences were used to build a distant-metastasis classifier for papillary thyroid cancer. TCRdb reassembled clones from the PCR reads with MiXCR. In this record, the V and J calls reflect TCRdb's handling and not the investigators' own analysis. The repertoire holds about 70,000 clones, with around 19% as singletons. This clone appeared many times. Prior to thyroid surgery, none of the patients had received any treatment.

The chain joins TRBV4-1 to TRBJ2-4; possibly TRBD1 or TRBD2 for D (5 bases each). The source material was blood. The receptor's source is a female donor with papillary thyroid cancer or a benign thyroid nodule (not recorded which). Some clones in this sample may be carry-over from other donors' samples. The CDR3 DNA is TGCGCCAGCAGCCAAGATTGGGCAGGGACCCTAGCCAAAAACATTCAGTACTTC. Amino acids: CASSQDWAGTLAKNIQYF.